This T cell receptor (beta chain) was identified in a study of cytomegalovirus exposure and HLA in healthy donors. Comments on this clone: As yet, its antigen is unknown.

The PCR employed 60 Vbeta primers together with 13 Jbeta primers. Assay: immunoSEQ multiplex PCR; the TCRdb copy retains only in-frame clones and omits some. The table counts around 45,000 clones; approximately 1.7% lies in the top ten. Although they were nominally healthy when sampled, donors likely had unrecorded immune exposures. Findings and caveats of the study: In the analysis, some V segments, TRBV6-2 and TRBV6-3 included, were excluded as indistinguishable.

Germline CDR1 and CDR2: SGHRS and YFSETQ. This CDR3 region has 16 residues. V dropped 1 base and J dropped 5 bases, with 19 bases sitting between them. The chain recombines TRBV5-1 with TRBJ2-7; a possible D gene is TRBD2 (6 bases). The sequence was collected from a woman aged 25 to 39 in good health and CMV-seronegative. Sample: PBMCs. The CDR3 is CASSLWGGVDPDEQYF. The CDR3 DNA reads TGCGCCAGCAGCTTGTGGGGCGGGGTGGATCCGGACGAGCAGTACTTC.